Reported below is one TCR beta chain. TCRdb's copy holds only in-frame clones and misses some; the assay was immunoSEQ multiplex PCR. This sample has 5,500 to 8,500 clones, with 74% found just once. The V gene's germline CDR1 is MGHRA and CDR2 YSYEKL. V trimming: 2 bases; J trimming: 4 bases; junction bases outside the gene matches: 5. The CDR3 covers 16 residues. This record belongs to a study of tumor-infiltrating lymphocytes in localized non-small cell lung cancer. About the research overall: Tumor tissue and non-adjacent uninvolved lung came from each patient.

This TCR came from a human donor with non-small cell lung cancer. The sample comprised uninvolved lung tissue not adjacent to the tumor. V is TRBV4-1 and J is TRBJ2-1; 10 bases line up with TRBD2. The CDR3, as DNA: TGCGCCAGCAGCCAAAGGACTAGCGGAGGATACAATGAGCAGTTCTTC. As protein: CASSQRTSGGYNEQFF.